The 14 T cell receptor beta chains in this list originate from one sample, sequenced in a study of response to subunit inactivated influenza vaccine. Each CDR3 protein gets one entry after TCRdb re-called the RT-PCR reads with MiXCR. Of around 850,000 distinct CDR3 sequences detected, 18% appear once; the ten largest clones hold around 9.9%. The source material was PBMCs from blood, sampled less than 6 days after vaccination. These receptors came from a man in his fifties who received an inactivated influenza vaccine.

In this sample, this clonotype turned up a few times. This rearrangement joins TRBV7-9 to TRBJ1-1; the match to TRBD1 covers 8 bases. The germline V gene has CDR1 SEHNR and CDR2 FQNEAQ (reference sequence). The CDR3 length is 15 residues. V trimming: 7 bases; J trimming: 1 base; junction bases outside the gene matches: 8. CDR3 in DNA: TGTGCCAGCAACGAATGGACAGGGCCGAACACTGAAGCTTTCTTT. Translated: CASNEWTGPNTEAFF.

CDR3 in DNA: TGCAGCTCGGGACTAGCGCAAGATACGCAGTATTTT. Translated, it gives CSSGLAQDTQYF. The J gene is TRBJ2-3, the V gene TRBV29-1, with 10 nucleotides matching TRBD2. V shed 8 bases, J shed 5 bases, and the junction held 4 bases outside the gene matches. This CDR3 is 12 amino acids long. Germline V gene sequence: CDR1 SQVTM, CDR2 ANQGSEA.

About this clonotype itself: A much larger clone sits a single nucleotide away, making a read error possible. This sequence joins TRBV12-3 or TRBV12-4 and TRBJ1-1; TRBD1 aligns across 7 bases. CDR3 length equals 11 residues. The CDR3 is CTSGGHTEAFF. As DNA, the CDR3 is TGCACCTCAGGGGGACACACTGAAGCTTTCTTT.

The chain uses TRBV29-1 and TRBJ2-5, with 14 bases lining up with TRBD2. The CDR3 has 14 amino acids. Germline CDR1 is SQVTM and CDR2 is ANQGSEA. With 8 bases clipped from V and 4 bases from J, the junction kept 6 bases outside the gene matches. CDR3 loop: CSQGLAGDGETQYF. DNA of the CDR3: TGCAGCCAGGGACTAGCGGGAGATGGAGAGACCCAGTACTTC.

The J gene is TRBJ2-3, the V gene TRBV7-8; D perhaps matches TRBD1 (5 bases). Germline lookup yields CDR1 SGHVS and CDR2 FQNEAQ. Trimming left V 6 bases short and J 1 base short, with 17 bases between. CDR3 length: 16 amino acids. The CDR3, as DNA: TGTGCCAGCAGAGAACGCAGGGTCATGGGCACAGATACGCAGTATTTT. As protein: CASRERRVMGTDTQYF.

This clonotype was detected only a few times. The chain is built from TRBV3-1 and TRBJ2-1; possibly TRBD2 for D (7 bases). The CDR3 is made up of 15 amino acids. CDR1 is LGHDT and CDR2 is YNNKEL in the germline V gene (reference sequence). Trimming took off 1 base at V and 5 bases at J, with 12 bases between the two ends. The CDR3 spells CASSQGEGGNNEQFF. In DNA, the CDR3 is TGTGCCAGCAGCCAAGGGGAGGGGGGAAACAATGAGCAGTTCTTC.

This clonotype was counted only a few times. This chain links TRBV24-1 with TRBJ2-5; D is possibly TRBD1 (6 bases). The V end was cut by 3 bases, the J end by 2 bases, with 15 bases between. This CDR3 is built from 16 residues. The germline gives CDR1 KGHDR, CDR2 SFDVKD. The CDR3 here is CATSDNTGNGQETQYF. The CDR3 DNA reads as TGTGCCACCAGTGATAACACAGGGAATGGGCAAGAGACCCAGTACTTC.

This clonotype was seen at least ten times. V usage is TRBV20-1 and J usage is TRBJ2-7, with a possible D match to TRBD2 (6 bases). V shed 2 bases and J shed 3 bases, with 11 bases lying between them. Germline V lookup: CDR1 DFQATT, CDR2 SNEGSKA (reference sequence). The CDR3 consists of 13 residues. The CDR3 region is CSARRQGGYEQYF. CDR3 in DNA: TGCAGTGCTAGAAGGCAGGGAGGCTACGAGCAGTACTTC.

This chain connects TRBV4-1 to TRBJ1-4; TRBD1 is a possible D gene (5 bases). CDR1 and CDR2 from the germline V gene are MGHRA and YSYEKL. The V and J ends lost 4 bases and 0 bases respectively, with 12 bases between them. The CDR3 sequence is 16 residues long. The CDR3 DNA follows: TGCGCCAGCAGCCCATTCGGGGGATCAACTAATGAAAAACTGTTTTTT. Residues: CASSPFGGSTNEKLFF.

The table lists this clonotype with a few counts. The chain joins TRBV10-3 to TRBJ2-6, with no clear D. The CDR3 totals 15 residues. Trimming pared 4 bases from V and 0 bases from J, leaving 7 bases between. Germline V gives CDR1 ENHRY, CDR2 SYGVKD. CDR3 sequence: CAISGRHSGANVLTF. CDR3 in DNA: TGTGCCATCAGTGGACGGCACTCTGGGGCCAACGTCCTGACTTTC.

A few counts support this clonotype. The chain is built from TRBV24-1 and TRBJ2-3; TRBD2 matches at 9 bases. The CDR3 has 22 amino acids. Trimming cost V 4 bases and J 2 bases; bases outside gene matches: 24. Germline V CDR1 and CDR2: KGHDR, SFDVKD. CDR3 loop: CATSDPKIRGSSKREVTDTQYF. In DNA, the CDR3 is TGTGCCACCAGTGACCCCAAGATAAGGGGGTCCTCTAAGCGGGAGGTCACAGATACGCAGTATTTT.

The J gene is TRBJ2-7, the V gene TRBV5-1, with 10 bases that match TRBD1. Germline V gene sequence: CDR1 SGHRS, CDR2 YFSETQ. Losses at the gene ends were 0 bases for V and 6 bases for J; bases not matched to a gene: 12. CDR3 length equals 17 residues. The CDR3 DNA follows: TGCGCCAGCAGCTTGGCGGGACAGGGGAAAACATGGGGCGAGCAGTACTTC. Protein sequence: CASSLAGQGKTWGEQYF.

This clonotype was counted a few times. CDR3 coding DNA: TGTGCCAGCAGCTTGAACCCTCAAACAGGGTACACTGAAGCTTTCTTT. Its protein product is CASSLNPQTGYTEAFF. The chain combines TRBV5-5 with TRBJ1-1, with D tentatively TRBD1 (6 bases). The germline CDR1 and CDR2 sequences are SGHKS and YYEKEE (reference sequence). Trimming stripped 1 base from V and 3 bases from J, with 16 bases between. The length of the CDR3 is 16 residues.

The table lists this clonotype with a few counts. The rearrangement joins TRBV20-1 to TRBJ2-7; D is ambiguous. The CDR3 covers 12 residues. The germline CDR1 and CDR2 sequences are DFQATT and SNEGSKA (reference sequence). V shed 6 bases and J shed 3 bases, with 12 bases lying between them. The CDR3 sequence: CSASLGSYEQYF. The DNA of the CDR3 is TGCAGTGCCTCCTTGGGCAGCTACGAGCAGTACTTC.